Following are 29 T cell receptor beta chains from one sample sequenced in a study of blood T cell repertoires in COVID-19. Sequencing was performed with immunoSEQ multiplex PCR; in TCRdb, only in-frame clones are kept and a portion is missing. The table has some 400,000 clones, about four fifths seen once. Sequencing was carried out using peripheral blood. The origin of the receptors is a human donor with acute or convalescent COVID-19. The donor label of this sample is uncertain.

The chain couples TRBV18 to TRBJ2-1; D not resolved. V was clipped by 3 bases and J by 4 bases, with 10 bases between them. CDR1 KGHSH and CDR2 LQKENI come from the germline V gene. CDR3 length: 14 amino acids. DNA of the CDR3: TGTGCCAGCTCACCCGAGACTCGATACAATGAGCAGTTCTTC. This sequence encodes CASSPETRYNEQFF.

The chain combines TRBV21-1 with TRBJ2-7; the D call of TRBD2 is as the table states it, not checked on the DNA. TRBV21-1 represents a pseudogene. This CDR3 contains 12 residues. The CDR3 spells CASSKASHEQYF. In DNA, the CDR3 is TGTGCCAGCAGCAAAGCGAGCCACGAGCAGTACTTC.

This clone has more than one count but fewer than ten. V and J are TRBV7-2 and TRBJ2-7; D might be TRBD1 (5 bases). The CDR3 spans 15 residues. Germline V lookup: CDR1 SGHTA, CDR2 FQGNSA. The V and J ends lost 3 bases and 0 bases respectively, with 12 bases between them. The CDR3 nucleotides are TGTGCCAGCAGCTTTGGGCCAGGGTCCTCCTACGAGCAGTACTTC. It yields the protein CASSFGPGSSYEQYF.

This clone showed up just once. The gene calls are TRBV5-1 and TRBJ1-1; 7 positions agree with TRBD1. The ends lost 6 bases at V and 5 bases at J; junction bases unmatched: 10. There are 14 residues in the CDR3. Germline CDR1 reads SGHRS; CDR2 reads YFSETQ. The CDR3 is CASTYRGGRTEAFF. The CDR3 nucleotides read TGCGCCAGCACCTACAGGGGCGGTAGGACTGAAGCTTTCTTT.

The J gene is TRBJ2-2, the V gene TRBV5-1; 7 bases line up with TRBD2. In germline, CDR1 is SGHRS, CDR2 YFSETQ. The CDR3 sequence is 18 residues long. J lost 7 bases, V lost 5 bases, and 20 bases had no gene match. CDR3 nucleotides: TGCGCCAGCAGTTATTCAACCCCGGGACTACCAAGGGGCGGGGAGCTGTTTTTT. Its protein is CASSYSTPGLPRGGELFF.

The CDR3 here is CASSLGGSRTDTQYF. As DNA, the CDR3 is TGCGCCAGCAGCTTGGGCGGCTCTCGCACAGATACGCAGTATTTT. The chain has TRBV5-1 and TRBJ2-3; D gene uncertain. In germline, CDR1 is SGHRS, CDR2 YFSETQ. Trimming removed 0 bases from V and 1 base from J, with 9 bases in between. The CDR3 extends over 15 amino acids.

The chain joins TRBV18 to TRBJ2-3; tentative D call: TRBD2 (5 bases). The CDR3 contains 16 residues. Germline CDR1 reads KGHSH; CDR2 reads LQKENI. Trimming cost V 5 bases and J 1 base, with 16 bases left between them. The CDR3 nucleotides read TGTGCCAGCTCAGGCTTCGCGGGTCGGCGCACAGATACGCAGTATTTT. Translating gives CASSGFAGRRTDTQYF.

V usage is TRBV6-5 and J usage is TRBJ2-2, with a tentative D call TRBD1 (6 bases). The V end lost 6 bases, the J end lost 3 bases, and 11 bases lay between the germline ends. CDR1 and CDR2 (germline): MNHEY, SVGAGI. The CDR3 is 14 residues long. The CDR3 loop reads CASRPTGYTGELFF. The CDR3 bases are TGTGCCAGCAGGCCGACAGGATACACCGGGGAGCTGTTTTTT.

The V gene is TRBV6-5, the J gene TRBJ1-4; TRBD1 matches at 7 bases. Germline V gene lookup returns CDR1 MNHEY and CDR2 SVGAGI. The CDR3 is 14 residues long. With V trimmed by 6 bases and J by 7 bases, 8 bases remained unmatched. This CDR3 reads CASRYRGPREKLFF. The CDR3 region has the DNA TGTGCCAGCAGGTACAGGGGTCCGCGTGAAAAACTGTTTTTT.

In regard to this clone: Other nucleotide sequences in the sample specify the same CDR3. This chain joins TRBV5-4 and TRBJ1-1; D is perhaps TRBD1 (5 bases). The CDR3 totals 13 residues. Between the trimmed V and J ends, which lost 2 bases and 1 base, there was a span of 6 bases. The germline V gene has CDR1 SGHNT and CDR2 YYREEE (reference sequence). The CDR3 DNA follows: TGTGCCAGCAGCTTTGACAGGAACACTGAAGCTTTCTTT. Translating gives CASSFDRNTEAFF.

This sequence joins TRBV6-5 and TRBJ2-5, with 11 bases that match TRBD1. Germline-derived CDR1 and CDR2 are MNHEY and SVGAGI. The CDR3 contains 13 residues. J gave up 4 bases and V 8 bases, and 3 bases lay outside the gene matches. The CDR3 DNA is TGTGCCAGCGCCGGGACAGGGGGAGAGACCCAGTACTTC. This sequence encodes CASAGTGGETQYF.

The chain links TRBV11-2 to TRBJ1-6; 7 bases fit TRBD1. This CDR3 is built from 15 residues. Germline V gene sequence: CDR1 SGHAT, CDR2 FQNNGV. The trim removed 6 bases at V and 9 bases at J, leaving 11 bases unmatched. This CDR3 is CASRADRALGSPLHF. The DNA for the CDR3 is TGTGCCAGCAGGGCAGACAGGGCTTTGGGTTCACCCCTCCACTTT. Together with reference TRBV11-2 and TRBJ1-6, the CDR3 gives the full variable domain: EAGVAQSPRYKIIEKRQSVAFWCNPISGHATLYWYQQILGQGPKLLIQFQNNGVVDDSQLPKDRFSAERLKGVDSTLKIQPAKLEDSAVYLCASRADRALGSPLHFGNGTRLTVT.

This clone was picked up one time. V gene TRBV28 combines with J gene TRBJ1-1; 9 bases match TRBD1. V lost 5 bases, J lost 5 bases, and 9 bases stayed unmatched. The CDR3 covers 15 residues. Germline V gives CDR1 MDHEN, CDR2 SYDVKM. CDR3 region: CASSHAGTGRTEAFF. As DNA, the CDR3 is TGTGCCAGCAGTCACGCTGGGACAGGGCGGACTGAAGCTTTCTTT.

The rearrangement links TRBV9 to TRBJ2-7; 9 bases agree with TRBD2. This CDR3 contains 15 residues. Trimming at V came to 0 bases and at J to 4 bases, leaving 5 bases not matched to a gene. Per germline, CDR1 SGDLS and CDR2 YYNGEE. CDR3 nucleotide sequence: TGTGCCAGCAGCGTAGGATCTAGCGGGATATACGAGCAGTACTTC. This sequence encodes CASSVGSSGIYEQYF.

V is TRBV11-2 and J is TRBJ1-2; D remains unclear. The germline CDR1 and CDR2 sequences are SGHAT and FQNNGV. CDR3 length: 15 residues. The ends were cut back, 5 bases at V and 4 bases at J, with 17 bases in the middle. For the CDR3, the DNA is TGTGCCAGCAGCGGTTACCGCGGCAGATCCTATGGCTACACCTTC. It translates to CASSGYRGRSYGYTF. Combining the CDR3 with reference TRBV11-2 and TRBJ1-2 gives the whole variable domain EAGVAQSPRYKIIEKRQSVAFWCNPISGHATLYWYQQILGQGPKLLIQFQNNGVVDDSQLPKDRFSAERLKGVDSTLKIQPAKLEDSAVYLCASSGYRGRSYGYTFGSGTRLTVV.

The chain uses TRBV6-5 and TRBJ1-1; D may be TRBD1 (6 bases). CDR3 length: 12 amino acids. Looked up from germline, CDR1 is MNHEY and CDR2 is SVGAGI. Between the trimmed V and J ends, which lost 5 bases and 7 bases, there was a span of 11 bases. The CDR3 region is CASSIRGVEAFF. The CDR3 coding sequence is TGTGCCAGCAGTATCAGGGGCGTTGAAGCTTTCTTT.

The gene calls are TRBV27 and TRBJ1-2; D perhaps matches TRBD1 (5 bases). From germline, CDR1 is MNHEY and CDR2 SMNVEV (reference sequence). The V and J ends lost 2 bases and 4 bases respectively, with 11 bases between them. The CDR3 has 14 residues. CDR3 in DNA: TGTGCCAGCAGTTTAGGACCAGGGCTCTATGGCTACACCTTC. Translated: CASSLGPGLYGYTF.

This clone was seen more than once but under ten times. This chain joins TRBV7-9 and TRBJ2-1; 11 bases fit TRBD2. Looked up from germline, CDR1 is SEHNR and CDR2 is FQNEAQ (reference sequence). The CDR3 extends over 18 amino acids. Unmatched junction bases numbered 9, after V lost 5 bases and J lost 0 bases. The DNA for the CDR3 is TGTGCCAGCAGCACGATCGGGACTAGCGGTTACTCCTACAATGAGCAGTTCTTC. Translating it yields CASSTIGTSGYSYNEQFF.

Points on this clone: The junction and the germline gene differ at one end; a read error may be behind it. V usage is TRBV12-3 or TRBV12-4 and J usage is TRBJ1-4; D is perhaps TRBD1 (6 bases). The CDR3 is 11 amino acids. The CDR3 is CASSPGQSVVF. DNA for the CDR3: TGTGCCAGCAGCCCCGGACAGTCTGTGGTTTTT.

J is TRBJ1-1 and V is TRBV5-1; D is unresolved. Germline loops: CDR1 SGHRS, CDR2 YFSETQ. This CDR3 region has 16 residues. Trimming removed 2 bases at V and 1 base at J, with 15 bases between. The chain's CDR3 is CASSLASTPQNTEAFF. CDR3 coding DNA: TGCGCCAGCAGCTTAGCGTCGACTCCGCAGAACACTGAAGCTTTCTTT.

This chain links TRBV5-8 with TRBJ1-1; 8 nucleotides agree with TRBD1. Germline V CDR1 and CDR2: SGHTS, YDEGEE. The CDR3 is made up of 15 amino acids. Germline trimming cut 2 bases from V and 1 base from J; bases unmatched to any gene: 4. CDR3 sequence (DNA): TGTGCCAGCAGCTTAAGAGGGACAGGGAACACTGAAGCTTTCTTT. Translating gives CASSLRGTGNTEAFF. Filled out from reference TRBV5-8 and TRBJ1-1, the complete variable domain reads EAGVTQSPTHLIKTRGQQATLRCSPISGHTSVYWYQQALGLGLQFLLWYDEGEERNRGNFPPRFSGRQFPNYSSELNVNALELEDSALYLCASSLRGTGNTEAFFGQGTRLTVV.

Only one count was recorded for this clone. The CDR3 here is CASTMGQFFTEAFF. CDR3 sequence (DNA): TGTGCCAGTACCATGGGACAGTTCTTCACTGAAGCTTTCTTT. The V and J genes are TRBV19 and TRBJ1-1, with TRBD1 identical over 7 bases. V shed 7 bases and J 4 bases; nucleotides not matched to a gene: 9. This CDR3 is 14 amino acids long. Germline lookup yields CDR1 LNHDA and CDR2 SQIVND (reference sequence).

The gene calls are TRBV19 and TRBJ1-5, with D maybe TRBD1 (6 bases). The CDR3 contains 16 residues. Germline CDR1 reads LNHDA; CDR2 reads SQIVND (reference sequence). Trimming removed 3 bases from V and 3 bases from J, with 15 bases in between. CDR3 amino acids: CASSIGRGKANQPQHF. The CDR3 DNA sequence: TGTGCCAGTAGTATCGGTAGGGGGAAAGCCAATCAGCCCCAGCATTTT.

This sequence joins TRBV14 and TRBJ1-5, with 7 nucleotides matching TRBD1. Germline V lookup: CDR1 SGHDN, CDR2 FVKESK. CDR3 length equals 15 residues. The J segment lost 4 bases and the V segment lost 4 bases, leaving 7 bases of the junction unmatched. Written as DNA, the CDR3 is TGTGCCAGCAGCCGCGGAGGGGGCCCGAATCAGCCCCAGCATTTT. It specifies CASSRGGGPNQPQHF. Complete variable domain (other parts from reference TRBV14 and TRBJ1-5): EAGVTQFPSHSVIEKGQTVTLRCDPISGHDNLYWYRRVMGKEIKFLLHFVKESKQDESGMPNNRFLAERTGGTYSTLKVQPAELEDSGVYFCASSRGGGPNQPQHFGDGTRLSIL.

The genes are TRBV29-1 and TRBJ1-2; 7 nucleotides line up with TRBD1. The length of the CDR3 is 14 residues. Per germline, CDR1 SQVTM and CDR2 ANQGSEA. J gave up 6 bases and V 3 bases, and 10 bases lay outside the gene matches. The CDR3, as DNA: TGCAGCGTTGACCGAACAGGGGACGGGGATGGCTACACCTTC. Its protein product is CSVDRTGDGDGYTF.

This clone was picked up one time. The chain uses TRBV30 and TRBJ1-4; 9 positions agree with TRBD1. V dropped 1 base and J dropped 7; count of bases not matched to a gene: 4. Germline V CDR1 and CDR2: GTSNPN, SVGIG (reference sequence). CDR3 length: 14 residues. The CDR3 DNA reads TGTGCCTGGAGTGAGGGACAGGGTCGTGAAAAACTGTTTTTT. Translated, it gives CAWSEGQGREKLFF.

In its sample, this clone was seen a few times. V gene TRBV20-1 combines with J gene TRBJ1-2; D not certain. The CDR3 runs 11 residues. Germline V lookup: CDR1 DFQATT, CDR2 SNEGSKA (reference sequence). Trimming shortened V by 3 bases and J by 4 bases, and 6 bases separated the two germline ends. In nucleotides, the CDR3 is TGCAGTGCTAGGTCGGTCTATGGCTACACCTTC. Translation: CSARSVYGYTF.

The chain couples TRBV30 to TRBJ1-6; the D gene is possibly TRBD1 (6 bases). Per germline, CDR1 GTSNPN and CDR2 SVGIG (reference sequence). The CDR3 loop spans 14 amino acids. Trimming cost V 0 bases and J 9 bases, with 12 bases left between them. DNA for the CDR3: TGTGCCTGGAGTGTAGTACAGGGCCTTTCACCCCTCCACTTT. Translation: CAWSVVQGLSPLHF.

In the case of this clone: The same CDR3 is also encoded by other DNA sequences in this sample. The chain carries TRBV15 and TRBJ1-1; D might be TRBD1 (5 bases). The CDR3 has 14 residues. Trimming took off 0 bases at V and 2 bases at J, with 7 bases between the two ends. Germline V gene data show CDR1 as LNHNV and CDR2 as YYDKDF (reference sequence). The CDR3 DNA sequence: TGTGCCACCAGCAGAGATACAGGAAACACTGAAGCTTTCTTT. Encoded protein: CATSRDTGNTEAFF.